What follows are 3 T cell receptor beta chains derived from one specimen sequenced in a study of blood T cell repertoires in COVID-19. Some clones are missing from TCRdb's copy, which holds only in-frame ones; the method was immunoSEQ multiplex PCR. The sample lists about 300,000 clones; approximately 90% were seen once. The material sequenced was peripheral blood. Receptor source: a woman aged 45-59 years with COVID-19, enrolled during active disease.

The J gene is TRBJ1-6, the V gene TRBV4-2, with TRBD1 matching over 7 bases. The V segment lost 2 bases and the J segment 0 bases; nucleotides outside the gene matches: 7. The CDR3 spans 18 residues. Germline CDR1 LGHNA, CDR2 YNFKEQ. CDR3 loop: CASSQRGQRSSYNSPLHF. As DNA, the CDR3 is TGTGCCAGCAGCCAAAGGGGACAGCGGAGCTCCTATAATTCACCCCTCCACTTT.

The V gene is TRBV5-1, the J gene TRBJ2-1; 8 nucleotides line up with TRBD2. Germline CDR1 is SGHRS and CDR2 is YFSETQ. The CDR3 length is 16 residues. V gave up 0 bases and J gave up 4 bases; unmatched junction bases: 6. The CDR3 nucleotides read TGCGCCAGCAGCTTGGTCTCGGGAGGGTCGTACAATGAGCAGTTCTTC. Residues: CASSLVSGGSYNEQFF.

This chain links TRBV6-1 with TRBJ1-1, with TRBD1 as a possible D gene (5 bases). The CDR3 runs to 14 residues. CDR1 and CDR2 (germline): MNHNS, SASEGT. Trimming removed 1 base at V and 7 bases at J, with 13 bases between. The CDR3 nucleotides are TGTGCCAGCAGTGAAGATCCACGGGGGAGTGAAGCTTTCTTT. It yields the protein CASSEDPRGSEAFF.